Below, 21 T cell receptor beta chains from the same sample are listed, as sequenced in a study of Ad26.COV2.S vaccination and SARS-CoV-2 variants. Clones were read by immunoSEQ multiplex PCR, and TCRdb kept only the in-frame ones, dropping some. The table shows 200,000 to 250,000 clones, with approximately 88% occurring only once. Treatment defined: about 20 received Ad26.COV2.S at low or high dose, single or two shots; about 5 received placebo; per-sample allocation not given. Specimens were obtained on day 63 following the first vaccine or placebo injection. Material: peripheral blood, obtained in a trial of Ad26.COV2.S vaccine versus placebo. The receptors come from a person aged 18-60 years who received the Ad26.COV2.S COVID-19 vaccine or a placebo.

This clone was recorded once. The chain joins TRBV4-2 to TRBJ2-3; no definite D call. The germline gives CDR1 LGHNA, CDR2 YNFKEQ. The CDR3 runs to 14 residues. The V gene lost 3 bases and the J gene lost 6 bases, with 13 bases spanning the gap. CDR3 sequence: CASSHPRAPDTQYF. DNA for the CDR3: TGTGCCAGCAGCCATCCCCGGGCCCCGGATACGCAGTATTTT.

The V and J genes are TRBV27 and TRBJ2-3; TRBD1 matches 8 bases. The V segment lost 3 bases and the J segment 4 bases; nucleotides outside the gene matches: 6. The length of the CDR3 is 15 residues. Per germline, CDR1 MNHEY and CDR2 SMNVEV (reference sequence). The CDR3 protein is CASSLEQGAADTQYF. Here the CDR3 DNA reads TGTGCCAGCAGTTTGGAGCAGGGGGCCGCAGATACGCAGTATTTT.

This clone has only a few counts. This rearrangement joins TRBV11-3 to TRBJ2-7; 10 bases are shared with TRBD1. Germline V CDR1 and CDR2: SGHNT, YENEEA. This CDR3 is built from 14 residues. Unmatched junction bases numbered 8, after V lost 5 bases and J lost 7 bases. The CDR3 spells CASSPGTGAGEQYF. DNA for the CDR3: TGTGCCAGCAGCCCCGGGACAGGGGCAGGTGAGCAGTACTTC. The whole variable domain, filled in from reference TRBV11-3 and TRBJ2-7, reads EAGVVQSPRYKIIEKKQPVAFWCNPISGHNTLYWYLQNLGQGPELLIRYENEEAVDDSQLPKDRFSAERLKGVDSTLKIQPAELGDSAVYLCASSPGTGAGEQYFGPGTRLTVT.

This sequence joins TRBV5-1 and TRBJ1-2, with a weak D call TRBD1 (5 bases). Germline V gives CDR1 SGHRS, CDR2 YFSETQ. The CDR3 consists of 15 residues. Trimming left V 0 bases short and J 6 bases short, with 15 bases between. The CDR3 DNA follows: TGCGCCAGCAGCTTGGTGGCAGGGATGCAGCATGGCTACACCTTC. Translation: CASSLVAGMQHGYTF.

The CDR3 is CASSLNINSPLHF. CDR3 nucleotide sequence: TGCGCCAGCAGCTTAAATATCAATTCACCCCTCCACTTT. This chain joins TRBV5-1 and TRBJ1-6; D gene ambiguous. CDR1 and CDR2 (germline): SGHRS, YFSETQ. The CDR3 runs 13 residues. Trimming took 2 bases from V and 7 from J, leaving 7 bases between them.

The V and J genes are TRBV19 and TRBJ2-7; tentatively, D is TRBD1 or TRBD2 (6 bases each). Germline assignment: CDR1 LNHDA and CDR2 SQIVND (reference sequence). V lost 3 bases, J lost 6 bases, and 12 bases lay in between. The CDR3 contains 13 residues. The CDR3 sequence: CASSMRSGAEQYF. The CDR3 region has the DNA TGTGCCAGTAGTATGAGGTCGGGGGCCGAGCAGTACTTC.

On this clone: This CDR3 is also generated by other DNA sequences in the sample. The chain has TRBV28 and TRBJ1-2, with TRBD1 as a possible D gene (6 bases). CDR1 and CDR2 from the germline V gene are MDHEN and SYDVKM. The V end lost 8 bases, the J end lost 4 bases, and 14 bases lay between the germline ends. The CDR3 consists of 13 residues. DNA for the CDR3: TGTGCCAGCCTTCCCGACAGGACCTATGGCTACACCTTC. Translating it yields CASLPDRTYGYTF.

This chain connects TRBV24-1 to TRBJ2-1, with 8 bases fitting TRBD2. The trim removed 5 bases at V and 1 base at J, leaving 3 bases unmatched. Germline CDR1 and CDR2: KGHDR and SFDVKD. This CDR3 is built from 15 residues. CDR3 protein: CATSVSGISYNEQFF. In nucleotides, the CDR3 is TGTGCCACCAGTGTTAGCGGGATTTCCTACAATGAGCAGTTCTTC.

The V call is TRBV27, the J call TRBJ1-4; a possible D gene is TRBD1 (6 bases). V gave up 2 bases and J gave up 8 bases, with 15 bases separating them. This CDR3 region has 15 residues. CDR1 is MNHEY and CDR2 is SMNVEV in the germline V gene (reference sequence). DNA of the CDR3: TGTGCCAGCAGTTTAACAGGGTTTGTGTGGGAAAAACTGTTTTTT. Protein product: CASSLTGFVWEKLFF.

The rearrangement joins TRBV28 to TRBJ2-3; D gene uncertain. The CDR3 sequence is 12 residues long. Trimming left V 5 bases short and J 7 bases short, with 10 bases between. The germline V gene encodes CDR1 MDHEN and CDR2 SYDVKM. The DNA for the CDR3 is TGTGCCAGCAGTCCCCAAGCGAATACGCAGTATTTT. Amino acids: CASSPQANTQYF.

This chain links TRBV5-1 with TRBJ2-2; 8 bases align to TRBD1. Germline V gene sequence: CDR1 SGHRS, CDR2 YFSETQ. With V trimmed by 5 bases and J by 7 bases, 16 bases remained unmatched. The CDR3 has 17 residues. CDR3 nucleotides: TGCGCCAGCAGTTCCGGGACAGGTATGGGGGGTGACGGGGAGCTGTTTTTT. Translating it yields CASSSGTGMGGDGELFF.

V and J are TRBV29-1 and TRBJ1-1; the D gene is possibly TRBD1 (5 bases). Germline values: CDR1 SQVTM, CDR2 ANQGSEA. V lost 1 base, J lost 6 bases, and 18 bases lay in between. The CDR3 runs 15 residues. The CDR3 reads CSVEAIGAAGPEAFF. The CDR3 nucleotides read TGCAGCGTTGAAGCCATCGGGGCGGCGGGCCCTGAAGCTTTCTTT. Full variable domain (missing parts from reference TRBV29-1 and TRBJ1-1): SAVISQKPSRDICQRGTSLTIQCQVDSQVTMMFWYRQQPGQSLTLIATANQGSEATYESGFVIDKFPISRPNLTFSTLTVSNMSPEDSSIYLCSVEAIGAAGPEAFFGQGTRLTVV.

Written as DNA, the CDR3 is TGTGCCAGCGCCTGGAGGGGCGCTACGGCCTACGAGCAGTACTTC. It codes for CASAWRGATAYEQYF. The rearrangement joins TRBV27 to TRBJ2-7; TRBD2 is a possible D gene (6 bases). In germline, CDR1 is MNHEY, CDR2 SMNVEV (reference sequence). The V end was cut by 8 bases, the J end by 2 bases, with 19 bases between. The CDR3 is made up of 15 amino acids.

This chain uses TRBV13 with TRBJ1-1; D is ambiguous. This CDR3 is built from 15 residues. The germline gives CDR1 PRHDT, CDR2 FYEKMQ (reference sequence). The V gene lost 1 base and the J gene lost 1 base, with 10 bases spanning the gap. CDR3 protein: CASSLVSRPNTEAFF. CDR3 DNA: TGTGCCAGCAGCTTAGTTTCCCGCCCGAACACTGAAGCTTTCTTT.

The V gene is TRBV18, the J gene TRBJ2-1, with 10 bases that match TRBD1. Germline V lookup: CDR1 KGHSH, CDR2 LQKENI. V lost 6 bases, J lost 4 bases, and 3 bases stayed unmatched. This CDR3 has 14 amino acids. The CDR3: CASSGQGVYNEQFF. The DNA for the CDR3 is TGTGCCAGCTCCGGACAGGGGGTTTACAATGAGCAGTTCTTC.

The chain couples TRBV7-9 to TRBJ2-1; 9 positions agree with TRBD2. J lost 4 bases, V lost 4 bases, and 5 bases had no gene match. The germline CDR1 and CDR2 sequences are SEHNR and FQNEAQ (reference sequence). The CDR3 covers 15 residues. For the CDR3, the DNA is TGTGCCAGCAGCTCTAGCGGGGTACTATACAATGAGCAGTTCTTC. It encodes CASSSSGVLYNEQFF.

In nucleotides, the CDR3 is TGCGCCAGCAGCACTCTAGCGGGAAGCAACAATGAGCAGTTCTTC. Protein sequence: CASSTLAGSNNEQFF. The V and J genes are TRBV4-3 and TRBJ2-1, with TRBD2 matching 9 bases. CDR3 length: 15 residues. Germline loops: CDR1 LGHNA, CDR2 YSLEER. Trimming removed 5 bases from V and 5 bases from J; junction bases left unmatched: 7.

The chain uses TRBV19 and TRBJ2-1, with 8 bases matching TRBD2. Germline CDR1 and CDR2: LNHDA and SQIVND (reference sequence). The CDR3 has 14 amino acids. V shed 10 bases, J shed 5 bases, and the junction held 10 bases outside the gene matches. In DNA, the CDR3 is TGTGCCACGGCAAGGACTAGCCGGAACAATGAGCAGTTCTTC. Translation: CATARTSRNNEQFF.

This clone occurred a few times. The rearrangement uses TRBV7-2 and TRBJ1-5, with 7 bases that match TRBD1. Germline V lookup: CDR1 SGHTA, CDR2 FQGNSA. The CDR3 runs 14 residues. The trim removed 6 bases at V and 1 base at J, leaving 3 bases unmatched. For the CDR3, the DNA is TGTGCCAGCAGTGGGACAGCCAGCAATCAGCCCCAGCATTTT. Translation gives CASSGTASNQPQHF.

This clone was seen a single time. The chain is built from TRBV15 and TRBJ2-3; TRBD2 agrees at 10 bases. The V gene end was trimmed by 5 bases and the J gene end by 3 bases; junction bases not matched to a gene: 2. The CDR3 is 14 residues long. The germline gives CDR1 LNHNV, CDR2 YYDKDF (reference sequence). For the CDR3, the DNA is TGTGCCACCAGCTCAGCGGGAGGGACAGATACGCAGTATTTT. Amino acids: CATSSAGGTDTQYF.

This clone was observed a single time. The rearrangement links TRBV10-3 to TRBJ2-2, with D possibly TRBD2 on 7 matching bases. The CDR3 covers 18 residues. Trimming cost V 8 bases and J 1 base, with 23 bases left between them. Per germline, CDR1 ENHRY and CDR2 SYGVKD. The CDR3 protein is CAIQGGDPSSLNTGELFF. Written as DNA, the CDR3 is TGTGCCATCCAAGGGGGGGACCCTTCCTCTTTGAACACCGGGGAGCTGTTTTTT.